This T cell receptor beta chain is drawn from a study of identical twins. Points from the study as a whole: Within twin pairs, the out-of-frame alpha sequences they shared showed excess low generation probability.

Concerning this clonotype itself: Its antigen is still unknown.

The length of the CDR3 is 13 residues. The germline gives CDR1 SGHAT, CDR2 FQNNGV. Trimming pared 5 bases from V and 3 bases from J, leaving 10 bases between. The authors used template switching to add a universal primer site and gave cDNA unique molecular identifiers. TCRdb used MiXCR to reprocess the 5' RACE reads, holding one entry per CDR3 protein. The sample shows about 240,000 distinct CDR3 sequences, 9.5% to 15% of them seen only once. The sample was also reused in another study, on yellow fever vaccine responses in identical twins.

The sequenced sample was memory (CD45RO+) T cells sorted from blood. This TCR came from a woman under 30 in good health. V usage is TRBV11-2 and J usage is TRBJ1-1; no reliable D call. This chain's CDR3 is CASSQRRDTEAFF. The CDR3 bases are TGTGCCAGCAGCCAAAGGAGGGACACTGAAGCTTTCTTT.